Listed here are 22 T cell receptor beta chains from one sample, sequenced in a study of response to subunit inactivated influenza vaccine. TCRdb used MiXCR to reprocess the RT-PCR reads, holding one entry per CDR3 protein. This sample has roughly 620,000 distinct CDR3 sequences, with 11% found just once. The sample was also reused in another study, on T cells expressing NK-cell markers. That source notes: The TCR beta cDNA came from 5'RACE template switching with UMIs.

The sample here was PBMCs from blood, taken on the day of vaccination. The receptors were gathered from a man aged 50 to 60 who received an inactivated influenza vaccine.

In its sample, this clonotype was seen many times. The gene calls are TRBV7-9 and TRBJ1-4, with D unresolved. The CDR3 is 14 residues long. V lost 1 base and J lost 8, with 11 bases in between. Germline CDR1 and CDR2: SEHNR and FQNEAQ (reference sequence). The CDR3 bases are TGTGCCAGCAGCTTAGAGGGCTCCGTGGAAAAACTGTTTTTT. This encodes CASSLEGSVEKLFF.

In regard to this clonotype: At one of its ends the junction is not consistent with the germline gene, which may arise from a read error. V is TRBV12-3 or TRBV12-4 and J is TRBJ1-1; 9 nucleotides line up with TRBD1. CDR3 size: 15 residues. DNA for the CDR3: TGTGCCAGCACCTTAGGGACAGGGACGAACATTGAAGCTTTCTTT. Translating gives CASTLGTGTNIEAFF.

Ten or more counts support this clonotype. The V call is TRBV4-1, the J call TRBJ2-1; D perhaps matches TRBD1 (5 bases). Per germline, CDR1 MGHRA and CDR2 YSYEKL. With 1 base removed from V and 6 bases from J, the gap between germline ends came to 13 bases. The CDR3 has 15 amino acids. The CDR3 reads CASSQVVAGSNEQFF. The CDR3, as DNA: TGCGCCAGCAGCCAAGTGGTCGCAGGGTCCAATGAGCAGTTCTTC.

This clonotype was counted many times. The CDR3 region is CATSDPLDRDGTGELFF. The CDR3 DNA sequence: TGTGCCACCAGTGATCCTCTGGACAGGGACGGGACCGGGGAGCTGTTTTTT. The rearrangement uses TRBV24-1 and TRBJ2-2, with 8 bases matching TRBD1. CDR1 and CDR2 from the germline V gene are KGHDR and SFDVKD. The V gene end was trimmed by 3 bases and the J gene end by 5 bases; junction bases not matched to a gene: 10. The CDR3 totals 17 residues.

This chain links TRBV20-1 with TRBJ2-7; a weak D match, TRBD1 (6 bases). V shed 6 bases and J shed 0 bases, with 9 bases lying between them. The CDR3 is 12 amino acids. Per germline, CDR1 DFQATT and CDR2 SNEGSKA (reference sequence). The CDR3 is CSAQGTSYEQYF. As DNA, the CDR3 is TGCAGTGCCCAGGGGACCTCCTACGAGCAGTACTTC.

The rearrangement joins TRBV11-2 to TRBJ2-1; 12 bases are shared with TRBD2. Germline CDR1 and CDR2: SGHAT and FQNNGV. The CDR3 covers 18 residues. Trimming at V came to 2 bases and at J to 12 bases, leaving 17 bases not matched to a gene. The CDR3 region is CASSLLGLAGGPLKWQFF. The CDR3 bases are TGTGCCAGCAGCTTATTAGGGCTAGCGGGGGGGCCGTTAAAGTGGCAGTTCTTC.

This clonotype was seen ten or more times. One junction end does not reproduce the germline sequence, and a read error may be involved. The CDR3 loop is CASSRSSQETQYF. CDR3 sequence (DNA): TGCGCCAGCAGTAGGAGTTCTCAAGAGACCCAGTACTTC. The V and J genes are TRBV7-2 and TRBJ2-5; D not resolved. CDR1 SGHTA and CDR2 FQGNSA come from the germline V gene. This CDR3 contains 13 residues.

The CDR3, as DNA: TGTGCCAGCAGCCGAACTCCGGACAGCTACGAGCAGTACTTC. Translated, it gives CASSRTPDSYEQYF. The chain combines TRBV6-1 with TRBJ2-7, with D tentatively TRBD1 (6 bases). CDR1 and CDR2 (germline): MNHNS, SASEGT. CDR3 length equals 14 residues. V was clipped by 6 bases and J by 3 bases, with 15 bases between them.

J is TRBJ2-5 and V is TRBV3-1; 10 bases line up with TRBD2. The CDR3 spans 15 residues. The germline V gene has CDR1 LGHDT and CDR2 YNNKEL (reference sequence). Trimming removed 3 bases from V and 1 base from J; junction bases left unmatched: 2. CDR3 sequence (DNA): TGTGCCAGCAGCCACCGGACTAGCGGCCAAGAGACCCAGTACTTC. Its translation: CASSHRTSGQETQYF.

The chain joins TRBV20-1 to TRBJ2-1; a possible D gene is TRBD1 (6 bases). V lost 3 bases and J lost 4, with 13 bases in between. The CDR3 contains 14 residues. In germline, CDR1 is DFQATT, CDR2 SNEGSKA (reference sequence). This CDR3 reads CSASSQGMYNEQFF. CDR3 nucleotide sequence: TGCAGTGCTAGTAGTCAGGGGATGTACAATGAGCAGTTCTTC.

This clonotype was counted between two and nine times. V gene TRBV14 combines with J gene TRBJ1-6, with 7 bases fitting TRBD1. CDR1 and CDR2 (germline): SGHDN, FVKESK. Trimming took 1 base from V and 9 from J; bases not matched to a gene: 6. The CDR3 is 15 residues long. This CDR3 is CASSQGGTVRSPLHF. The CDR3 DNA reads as TGTGCCAGCAGCCAAGGGGGGACAGTCCGTTCACCCCTCCACTTT. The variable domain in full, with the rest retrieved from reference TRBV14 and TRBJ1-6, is EAGVTQFPSHSVIEKGQTVTLRCDPISGHDNLYWYRRVMGKEIKFLLHFVKESKQDESGMPNNRFLAERTGGTYSTLKVQPAELEDSGVYFCASSQGGTVRSPLHFGNGTRLTVT.

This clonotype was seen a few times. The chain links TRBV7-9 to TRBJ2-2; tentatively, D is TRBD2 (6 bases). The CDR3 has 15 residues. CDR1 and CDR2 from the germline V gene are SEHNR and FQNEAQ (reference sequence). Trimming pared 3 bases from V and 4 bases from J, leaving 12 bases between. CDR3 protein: CASSFFRSGTGELFF. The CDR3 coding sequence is TGTGCCAGCAGCTTTTTTCGTAGCGGCACCGGGGAGCTGTTTTTT.

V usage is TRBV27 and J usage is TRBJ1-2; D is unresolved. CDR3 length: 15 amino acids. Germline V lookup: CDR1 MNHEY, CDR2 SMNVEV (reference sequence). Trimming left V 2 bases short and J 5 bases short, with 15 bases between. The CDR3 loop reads CASSLQGGNTYGYTF. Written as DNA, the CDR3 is TGTGCCAGCAGTTTACAAGGAGGGAATACGTATGGCTACACCTTC.

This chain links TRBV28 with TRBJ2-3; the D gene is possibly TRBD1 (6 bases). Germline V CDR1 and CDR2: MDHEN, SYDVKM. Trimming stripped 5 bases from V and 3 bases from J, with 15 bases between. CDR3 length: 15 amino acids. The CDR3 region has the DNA TGTGCCAGCAGTACCCGGTGGGGGCGGACAGATACGCAGTATTTT. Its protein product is CASSTRWGRTDTQYF. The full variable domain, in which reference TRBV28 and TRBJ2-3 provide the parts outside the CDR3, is DVKVTQSSRYLVKRTGEKVFLECVQDMDHENMFWYRQDPGLGLRLIYFSYDVKMKEKGDIPEGYSVSREKKERFSLILESASTNQTSMYLCASSTRWGRTDTQYFGPGTRLTVL.

In nucleotides, the CDR3 is TGCGCCAGCAGCCCGGGACTAGCTGGGAATGAGCAGTTCTTC. Residues: CASSPGLAGNEQFF. The chain recombines TRBV5-1 with TRBJ2-1; 9 bases map to TRBD2. The length of the CDR3 is 14 residues. V lost 4 bases and J lost 7; bases outside the gene matches: 6. Germline V gene data show CDR1 as SGHRS and CDR2 as YFSETQ.

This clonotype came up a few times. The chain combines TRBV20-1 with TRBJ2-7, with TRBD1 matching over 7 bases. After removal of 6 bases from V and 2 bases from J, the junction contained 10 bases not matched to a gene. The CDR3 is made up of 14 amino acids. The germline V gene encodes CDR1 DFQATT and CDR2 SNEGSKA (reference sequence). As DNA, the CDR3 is TGCAGTGCAGAGCCCACAGGGGACCCCTACGAGCAGTACTTC. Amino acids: CSAEPTGDPYEQYF.

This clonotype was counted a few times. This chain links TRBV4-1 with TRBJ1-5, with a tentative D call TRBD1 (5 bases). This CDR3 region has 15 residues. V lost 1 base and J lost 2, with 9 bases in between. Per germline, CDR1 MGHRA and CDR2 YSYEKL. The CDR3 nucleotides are TGCGCCAGCAGCCAAGCCGGCAGGGGCAATCAGCCCCAGCATTTT. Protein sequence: CASSQAGRGNQPQHF.

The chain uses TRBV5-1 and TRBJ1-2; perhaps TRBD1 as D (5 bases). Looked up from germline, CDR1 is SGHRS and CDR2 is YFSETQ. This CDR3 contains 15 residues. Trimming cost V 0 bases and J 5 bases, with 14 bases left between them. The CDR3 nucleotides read TGCGCCAGCAGCTTGGACCCGACAGCTACTTATGGCTACACCTTC. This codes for CASSLDPTATYGYTF.

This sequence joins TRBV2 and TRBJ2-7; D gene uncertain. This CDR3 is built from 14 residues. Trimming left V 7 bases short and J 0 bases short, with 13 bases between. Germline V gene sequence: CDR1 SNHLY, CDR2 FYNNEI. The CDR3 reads CASMGLLFSYEQYF. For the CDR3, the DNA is TGTGCCAGCATGGGCCTCCTATTCTCCTACGAGCAGTACTTC.

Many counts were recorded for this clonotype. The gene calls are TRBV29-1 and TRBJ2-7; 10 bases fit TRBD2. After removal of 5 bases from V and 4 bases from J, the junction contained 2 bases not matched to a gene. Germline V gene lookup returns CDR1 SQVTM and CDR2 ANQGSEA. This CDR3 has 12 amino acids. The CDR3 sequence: CSVQRGGYEQYF. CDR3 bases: TGCAGCGTTCAGCGGGGGGGTTACGAGCAGTACTTC.

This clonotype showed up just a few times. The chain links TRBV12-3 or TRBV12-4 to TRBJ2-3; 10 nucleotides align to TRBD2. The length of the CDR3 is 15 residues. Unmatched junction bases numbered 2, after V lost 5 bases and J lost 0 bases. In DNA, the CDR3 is TGTGCCAGCAGTGAGCGGGGGGGTAGCACAGATACGCAGTATTTT. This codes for CASSERGGSTDTQYF.

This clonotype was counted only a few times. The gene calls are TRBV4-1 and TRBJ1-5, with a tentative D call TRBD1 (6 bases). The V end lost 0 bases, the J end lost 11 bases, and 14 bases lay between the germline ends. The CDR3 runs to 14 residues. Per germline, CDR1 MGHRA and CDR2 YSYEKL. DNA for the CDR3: TGCGCCAGCAGCCAAGAATCGTTGGCAGGGGCCCAGCATTTT. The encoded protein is CASSQESLAGAQHF.